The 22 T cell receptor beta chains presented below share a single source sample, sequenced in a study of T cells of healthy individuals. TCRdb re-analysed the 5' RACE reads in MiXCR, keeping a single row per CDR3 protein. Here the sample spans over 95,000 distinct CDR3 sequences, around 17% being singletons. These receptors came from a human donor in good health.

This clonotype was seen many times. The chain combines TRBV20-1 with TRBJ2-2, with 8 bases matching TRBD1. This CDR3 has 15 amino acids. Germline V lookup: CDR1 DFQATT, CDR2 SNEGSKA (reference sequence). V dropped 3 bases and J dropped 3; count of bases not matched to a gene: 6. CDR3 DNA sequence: TGCAGTGCTAGTACAGGGGGGTCGGACACCGGGGAGCTGTTTTTT. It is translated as CSASTGGSDTGELFF.

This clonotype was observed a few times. CDR3 in DNA: TGTGCCAGCAGTCCCCCAAACGCCCGGCTAGCCAAAAACATTCAGTACTTC. Amino acid sequence: CASSPPNARLAKNIQYF. This chain joins TRBV12-3 or TRBV12-4 and TRBJ2-4; D not certain. There are 17 residues in the CDR3. Trimming removed 5 bases from V and 0 bases from J, with 17 bases in between.

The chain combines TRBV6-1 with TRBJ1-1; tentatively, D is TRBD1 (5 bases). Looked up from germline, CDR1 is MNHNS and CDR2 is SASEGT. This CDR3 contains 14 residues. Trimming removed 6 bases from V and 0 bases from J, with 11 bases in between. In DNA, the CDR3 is TGTGCCAGCAGGGTCGGGGGGATGAACACTGAAGCTTTCTTT. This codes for CASRVGGMNTEAFF.

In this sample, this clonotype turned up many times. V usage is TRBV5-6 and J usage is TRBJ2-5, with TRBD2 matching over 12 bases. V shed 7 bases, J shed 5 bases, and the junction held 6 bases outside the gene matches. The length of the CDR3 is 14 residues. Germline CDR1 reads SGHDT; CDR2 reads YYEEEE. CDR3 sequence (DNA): TGTGCCAGCGCTGCGACTAGCGGGAGTGAGACCCAGTACTTC. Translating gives CASAATSGSETQYF.

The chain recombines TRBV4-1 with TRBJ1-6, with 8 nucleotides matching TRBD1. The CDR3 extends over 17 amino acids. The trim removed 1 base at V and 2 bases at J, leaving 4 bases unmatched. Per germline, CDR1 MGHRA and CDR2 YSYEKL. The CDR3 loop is CASSQVGQDTYNSPLHF. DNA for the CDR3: TGCGCCAGCAGCCAAGTGGGACAGGACACCTATAATTCACCCCTCCACTTT.

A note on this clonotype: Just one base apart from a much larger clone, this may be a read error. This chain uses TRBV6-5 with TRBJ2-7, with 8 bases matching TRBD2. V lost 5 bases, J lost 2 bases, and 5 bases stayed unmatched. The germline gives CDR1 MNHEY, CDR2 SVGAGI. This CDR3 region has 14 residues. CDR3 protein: CASSHLAGAYEQYF. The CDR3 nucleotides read TGTGCCAGCAGTCATCTAGCGGGTGCCTACGAGCAGTACTTC.

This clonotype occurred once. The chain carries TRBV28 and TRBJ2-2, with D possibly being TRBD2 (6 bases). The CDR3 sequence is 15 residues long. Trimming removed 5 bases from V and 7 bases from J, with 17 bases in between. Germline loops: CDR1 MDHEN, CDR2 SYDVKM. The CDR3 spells CASSRRGRMIGELFF. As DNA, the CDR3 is TGTGCCAGCAGTCGGCGGGGTAGGATGATCGGGGAGCTGTTTTTT.

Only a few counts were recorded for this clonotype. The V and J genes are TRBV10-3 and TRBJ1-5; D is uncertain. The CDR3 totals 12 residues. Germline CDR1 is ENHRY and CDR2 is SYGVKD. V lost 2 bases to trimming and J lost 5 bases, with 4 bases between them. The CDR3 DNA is TGTGCCATCAGTGAGCCCTATCAGCCCCAGCATTTT. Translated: CAISEPYQPQHF.

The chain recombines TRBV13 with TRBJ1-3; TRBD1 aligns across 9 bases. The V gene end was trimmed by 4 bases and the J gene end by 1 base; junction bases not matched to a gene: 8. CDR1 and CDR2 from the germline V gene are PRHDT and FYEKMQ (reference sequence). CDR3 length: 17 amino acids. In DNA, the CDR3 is TGTGCCAGCAGCTCTTATGGGACAGGGTCGTCTGGAAACACCATATATTTT. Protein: CASSSYGTGSSGNTIYF.

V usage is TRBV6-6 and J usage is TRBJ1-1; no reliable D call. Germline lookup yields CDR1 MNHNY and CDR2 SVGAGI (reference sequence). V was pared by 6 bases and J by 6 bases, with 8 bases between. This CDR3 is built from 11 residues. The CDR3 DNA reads TGTGCCAGCAGGGATCTCTCTGAAGCTTTCTTT. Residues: CASRDLSEAFF.

This chain's CDR3 is CASSFSPGGPQHF. The DNA of the CDR3 is TGCGCCAGCAGCTTTTCCCCCGGGGGGCCCCAGCATTTT. This rearrangement joins TRBV4-3 to TRBJ1-5; weak D call: TRBD1 (5 bases). The V gene lost 5 bases and the J gene lost 9 bases, with 14 bases spanning the gap. Germline values: CDR1 LGHNA, CDR2 YSLEER. This CDR3 region has 13 residues.

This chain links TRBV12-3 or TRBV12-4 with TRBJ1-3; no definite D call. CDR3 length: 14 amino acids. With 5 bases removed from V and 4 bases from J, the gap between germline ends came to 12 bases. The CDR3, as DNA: TGTGCCAGCAGTCCATCAGTCTTCGGAAACACCATATATTTT. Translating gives CASSPSVFGNTIYF.

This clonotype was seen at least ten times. The CDR3 region has the DNA TGTGCCAGCAGTTCCCATAGCTCTGGAAACACCATATATTTT. It translates to CASSSHSSGNTIYF. The V call is TRBV27, the J call TRBJ1-3; no definite D call. The germline gives CDR1 MNHEY, CDR2 SMNVEV (reference sequence). This CDR3 contains 14 residues. V gave up 4 bases and J gave up 0 bases, with 7 bases separating them.

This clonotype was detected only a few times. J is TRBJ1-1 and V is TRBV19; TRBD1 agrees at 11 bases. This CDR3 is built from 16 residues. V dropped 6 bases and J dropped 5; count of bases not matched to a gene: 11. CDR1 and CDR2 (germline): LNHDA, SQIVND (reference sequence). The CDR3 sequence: CASSKPLGQGGTEAFF. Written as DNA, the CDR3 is TGTGCCAGTAGCAAGCCCCTGGGACAGGGGGGGACTGAAGCTTTCTTT.

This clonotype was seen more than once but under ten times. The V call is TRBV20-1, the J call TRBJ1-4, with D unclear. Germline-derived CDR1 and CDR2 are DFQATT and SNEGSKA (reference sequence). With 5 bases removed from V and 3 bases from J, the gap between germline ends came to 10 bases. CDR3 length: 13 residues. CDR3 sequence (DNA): TGCAGTGCTCAGGTCGCACCTAATGAAAAACTGTTTTTT. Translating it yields CSAQVAPNEKLFF.

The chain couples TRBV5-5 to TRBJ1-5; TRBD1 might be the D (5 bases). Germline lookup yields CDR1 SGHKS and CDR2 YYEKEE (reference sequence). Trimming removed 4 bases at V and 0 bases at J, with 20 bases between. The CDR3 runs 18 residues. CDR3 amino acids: CASSQDTGGRDSNQPQHF. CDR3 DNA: TGTGCCAGCAGCCAAGATACGGGGGGACGGGATAGCAATCAGCCCCAGCATTTT. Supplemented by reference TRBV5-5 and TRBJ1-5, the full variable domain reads DAGVTQSPTHLIKTRGQQVTLRCSPISGHKSVSWYQQVLGQGPQFIFQYYEKEERGRGNFPDRFSARQFPNYSSELNVNALLLGDSALYLCASSQDTGGRDSNQPQHFGDGTRLSIL.

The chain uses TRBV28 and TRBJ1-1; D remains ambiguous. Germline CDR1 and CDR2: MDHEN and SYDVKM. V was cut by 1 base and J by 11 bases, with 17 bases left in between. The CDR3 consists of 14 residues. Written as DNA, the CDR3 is TGTGCCAGCAGTTTATTTTCGGGTCGGTGGATCGCTTTCTTT. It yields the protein CASSLFSGRWIAFF.

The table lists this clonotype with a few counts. The chain's CDR3 is CASSLLDSGTEQYF. CDR3 bases: TGCGCCAGCAGCTTGCTTGACTCCGGTACCGAGCAGTACTTC. This rearrangement joins TRBV5-1 to TRBJ2-7; D gene uncertain. The CDR3 is 14 residues long. The germline V gene encodes CDR1 SGHRS and CDR2 YFSETQ. Trimming cost V 1 base and J 6 bases, with 14 bases left between them.

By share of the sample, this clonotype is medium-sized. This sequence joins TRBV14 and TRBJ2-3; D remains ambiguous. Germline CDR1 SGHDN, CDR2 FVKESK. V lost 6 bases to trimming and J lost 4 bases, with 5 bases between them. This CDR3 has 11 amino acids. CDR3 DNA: TGTGCCAGCAGGGGGTCAGATACGCAGTATTTT. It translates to CASRGSDTQYF.

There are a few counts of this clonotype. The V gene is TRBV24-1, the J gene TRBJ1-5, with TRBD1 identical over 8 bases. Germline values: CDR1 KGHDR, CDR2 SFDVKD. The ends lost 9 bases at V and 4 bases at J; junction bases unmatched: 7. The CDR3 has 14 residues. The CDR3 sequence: CATGGRGLNQPQHF. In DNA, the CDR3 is TGTGCCACCGGGGGCAGGGGGCTTAATCAGCCCCAGCATTTT.

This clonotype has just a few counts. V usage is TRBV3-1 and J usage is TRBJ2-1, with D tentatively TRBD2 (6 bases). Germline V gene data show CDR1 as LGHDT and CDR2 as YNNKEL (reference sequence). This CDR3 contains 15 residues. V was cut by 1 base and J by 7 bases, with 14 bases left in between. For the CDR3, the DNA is TGTGCCAGCAGCCAAGGTGGGGGGACTTCAAATGAGCAGTTCTTC. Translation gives CASSQGGGTSNEQFF.

The CDR3 here is CASSYSASAYNEQFF. The CDR3 nucleotides read TGTGCCAGCAGTTACTCTGCTAGCGCTTACAATGAGCAGTTCTTC. V usage is TRBV6-6 and J usage is TRBJ2-1; perhaps TRBD2 as D (6 bases). The CDR3 loop spans 15 amino acids. Per the germline V gene, CDR1 is MNHNY and CDR2 is SVGAGI (reference sequence). Trimming stripped 0 bases from V and 4 bases from J, with 10 bases between.